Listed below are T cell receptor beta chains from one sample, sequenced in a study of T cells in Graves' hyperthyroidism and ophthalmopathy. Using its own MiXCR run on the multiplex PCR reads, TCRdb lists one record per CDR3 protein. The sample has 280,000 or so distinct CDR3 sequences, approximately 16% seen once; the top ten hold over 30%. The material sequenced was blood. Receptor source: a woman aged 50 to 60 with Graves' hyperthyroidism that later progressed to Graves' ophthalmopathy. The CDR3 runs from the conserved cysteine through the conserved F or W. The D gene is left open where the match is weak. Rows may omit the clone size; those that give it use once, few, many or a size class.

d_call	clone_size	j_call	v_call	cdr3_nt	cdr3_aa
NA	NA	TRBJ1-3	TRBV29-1	TGCAGCGCAACATCAAACCAGGCTGGAAACACCATATATTTT	CSATSNQAGNTIYF
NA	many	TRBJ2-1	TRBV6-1	TGTGCCAGCAGCGGTTTTGAAGGCAATGAGCAGTTCTTC	CASSGFEGNEQFF
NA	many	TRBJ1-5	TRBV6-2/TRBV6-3	TGTGCCAGCAGGAATGGACAGAATCAGCCCCAGCATTTT	CASRNGQNQPQHF
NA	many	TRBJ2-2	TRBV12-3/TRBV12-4	TGTGCCAGCAGTTTTGGGCAGGGTAATAGAAACAGCGGGGAGCTGTTTTTT	CASSFGQGNRNSGELFF
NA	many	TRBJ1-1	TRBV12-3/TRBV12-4	TGTGCCAGCAGCACCTACTCAAGGAACACTGAAGCTTTCTTT	CASSTYSRNTEAFF
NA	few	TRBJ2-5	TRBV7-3	TGTGCCAGCAGCAGCGACGGACGAGAGACCCAGTACTTC	CASSSDGRETQYF
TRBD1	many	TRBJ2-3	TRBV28	TGTGCCAGCAGTTTACGGGGGCTGGGACAGGGGACTGATTCAGATACGCAGTATTTT	CASSLRGLGQGTDSDTQYF
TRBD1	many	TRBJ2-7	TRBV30	TGTGCCTGGAGTGCAGCCGGGACAGGGGTAGTCTACGAGCAGTACTTC	CAWSAAGTGVVYEQYF
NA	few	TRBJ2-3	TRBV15	TGTGCCACCAGCACAGATCTGGGCGGGAGACTACAGGGGCAGTATTTT	CATSTDLGGRLQGQYF
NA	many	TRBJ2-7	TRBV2	TGTGCCAGCAGTGATTGGGCCTTCTCCTACGAGCAGTACTTC	CASSDWAFSYEQYF
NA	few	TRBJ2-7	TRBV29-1	TGCAGCGTTGAAAACCCCGAAACGGCGTACAAGCAGTACTTC	CSVENPETAYKQYF
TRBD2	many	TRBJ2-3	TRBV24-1	TGTGCCACCGGGACTAGCTTGGGCACAGATACGCAGTATTTT	CATGTSLGTDTQYF
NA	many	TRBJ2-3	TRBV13	TGTGCCAGCAGCTCTCGACAGGGCACAGATACGCAGTATTTT	CASSSRQGTDTQYF
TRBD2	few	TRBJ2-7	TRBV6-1	TGTGCCAGCAGTCGACTGGGGAGCGGGAGCTCCTACGAGCAGTACTTC	CASSRLGSGSSYEQYF
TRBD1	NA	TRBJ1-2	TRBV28	TGTGCCAGCAGCTATGGGACAGGGGACGTAGGCTACACCTTC	CASSYGTGDVGYTF
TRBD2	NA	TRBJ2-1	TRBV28	TGTGCCAGCACCCCCCGGGCTAGCGGGAGGAACTATGAGCAGTTCTTC	CASTPRASGRNYEQFF
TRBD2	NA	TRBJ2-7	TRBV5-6	TGTGCCAGCAGTTCGATGGGACAGCCGGGACTAGCGGGCCTCGAGCAGTACTTC	CASSSMGQPGLAGLEQYF
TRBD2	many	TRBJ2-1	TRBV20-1	TGCACCGGACTAGCGGGAGGGCCGGGGTCCTACAATGAGCAGTTCTTC	CTGLAGGPGSYNEQFF
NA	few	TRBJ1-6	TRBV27	TGTGCCAGCACCACGGGCAATTCACCCCTCCACTTT	CASTTGNSPLHF
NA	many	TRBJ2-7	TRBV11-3	TGTGCCAGCAGCTTAGCTCCAGGGGTCTACGAGCAGTACTTC	CASSLAPGVYEQYF
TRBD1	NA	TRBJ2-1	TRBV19	TGTGCCAGTAGTTTTACCGGGACAGGGTTACACAATGAGCAGTTCTTC	CASSFTGTGLHNEQFF
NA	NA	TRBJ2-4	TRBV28	TGTGCCAGCAGTTTATCGTCCGGGAGTGGCAAAAACATTCAGTACTTC	CASSLSSGSGKNIQYF
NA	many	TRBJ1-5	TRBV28	TGTGCCAGCAGCCCCGGAGCGGGGGGCTTAGGACAGCCCCAGCATTTT	CASSPGAGGLGQPQHF
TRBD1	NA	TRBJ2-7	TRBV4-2	TGTGCCAGCAGCCAAGCAGGACAGGGTACGAACTACGAGCAGTACTTC	CASSQAGQGTNYEQYF
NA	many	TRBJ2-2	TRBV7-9	TGTGCCAGCAGCTTATCAGGGAACACCGGGGAGCTGTTTTTT	CASSLSGNTGELFF
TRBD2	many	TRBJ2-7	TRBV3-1	TGTGCCAGCAGCCACGACGGACTAGCGGGAGAACGCGAGCAGTACTTC	CASSHDGLAGEREQYF